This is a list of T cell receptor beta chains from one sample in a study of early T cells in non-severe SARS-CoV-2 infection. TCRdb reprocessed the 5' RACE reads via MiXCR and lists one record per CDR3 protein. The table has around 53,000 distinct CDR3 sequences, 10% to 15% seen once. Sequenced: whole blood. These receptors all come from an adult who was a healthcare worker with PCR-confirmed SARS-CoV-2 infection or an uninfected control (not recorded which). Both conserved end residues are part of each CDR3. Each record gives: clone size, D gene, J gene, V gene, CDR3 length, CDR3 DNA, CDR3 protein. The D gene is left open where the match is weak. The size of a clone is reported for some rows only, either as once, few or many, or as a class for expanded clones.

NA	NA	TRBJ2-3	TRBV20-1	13	TGCAGTGCTCTCTCGGAGGGCACAGATACGCAGTATTTT	CSALSEGTDTQYF
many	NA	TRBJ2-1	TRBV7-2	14	TGTGCCAGCAGCCCCACGGCAGGATACAATGAGCAGTTCTTC	CASSPTAGYNEQFF
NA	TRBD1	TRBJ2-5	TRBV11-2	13	TGTGCCAGCAGGACAGGGACCCTCGGGGCCCAGTACTTC	CASRTGTLGAQYF
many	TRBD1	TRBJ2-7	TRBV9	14	TGTGCCAGCAGCGTTTCGGGACAGGTGAAGGAGCAGTACTTC	CASSVSGQVKEQYF
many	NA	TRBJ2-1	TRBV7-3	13	TGTGCCAGCAGCCCCCCTCCACACAATGAGCAGTTCTTC	CASSPPPHNEQFF
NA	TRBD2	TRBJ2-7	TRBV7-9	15	TGTGCCAGCAGCCGCCAGCGGGGGGCCTCCTACGAGCAGTACTTC	CASSRQRGASYEQYF
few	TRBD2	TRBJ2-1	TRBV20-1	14	TGCAGTGCAACGACTAGCGGGAGGGCCGGTGAGCAGTTCTTC	CSATTSGRAGEQFF
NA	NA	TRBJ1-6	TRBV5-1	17	TGCGCCAGCAGCTTGGTCGGCGCCAGGTCCACAAATTCACCCCTCCACTTT	CASSLVGARSTNSPLHF
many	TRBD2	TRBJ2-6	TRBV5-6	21	TGTGCCAGCAGCCCGGAGGTCAACCGCGGACTAGCGGGCGCTGGGGCCAACGTCCTGACTTTC	CASSPEVNRGLAGAGANVLTF
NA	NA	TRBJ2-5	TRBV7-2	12	TGTGCCAGCAGCTGGACCCAAGAGACCCAGTACTTC	CASSWTQETQYF
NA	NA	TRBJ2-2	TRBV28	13	TGTGCCAGCAGTCTACTTTCCACCGGGGAGCTGTTTTTT	CASSLLSTGELFF
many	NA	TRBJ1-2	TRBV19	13	TGTGCCAGTAGTATCCAGGGAAGGGATGGCTACACCTTC	CASSIQGRDGYTF
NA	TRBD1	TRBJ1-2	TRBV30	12	TGTGCCTGGAGATTGTGGACAGGGGACTACACCTTC	CAWRLWTGDYTF
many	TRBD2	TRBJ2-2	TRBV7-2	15	TGTGCCAGCAGCTTTATGGGAGGGCTAGCCGGGGAGCTGTTTTTT	CASSFMGGLAGELFF
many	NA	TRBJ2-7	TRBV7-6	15	TGTGCCAGCAGCCCAGGGTTTAAGAGCTCCTACGAGCAGTACTTC	CASSPGFKSSYEQYF
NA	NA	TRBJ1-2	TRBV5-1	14	TGCGCCAGCAGCTTGTGGTTGGCTAACTATGGCTACACCTTC	CASSLWLANYGYTF
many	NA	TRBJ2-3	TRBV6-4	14	TGTGCCAGCAGTGCCAGCGGCAGCACAGATACGCAGTATTTT	CASSASGSTDTQYF
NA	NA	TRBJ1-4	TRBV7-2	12	TGTGCCAGCAGCAATACGGCTGAAAAACTGTTTTTT	CASSNTAEKLFF
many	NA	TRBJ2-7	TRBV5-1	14	TGCGCCAGCAGCTTGGTTTCGGGAGTGCCCCAGCAGTACTTC	CASSLVSGVPQQYF
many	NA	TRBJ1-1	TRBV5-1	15	TGCGCCAGCAGCTTGCTAGCCCAGATGAACACTGAAGCTTTCTTT	CASSLLAQMNTEAFF
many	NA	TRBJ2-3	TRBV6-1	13	TGTGCCAGCAGTGAGCAACGCGGGGATACGCAGTATTTT	CASSEQRGDTQYF
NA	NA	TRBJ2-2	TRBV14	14	TGTGCCAGCAGCCAAGATTGGGCCACCGGGGAGCTGTTTTTT	CASSQDWATGELFF
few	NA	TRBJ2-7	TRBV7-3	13	TGTGCCAGCAGCTCAGAGTTAAGAAGCGAGCAGTACTTC	CASSSELRSEQYF
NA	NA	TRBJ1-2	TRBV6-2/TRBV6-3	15	TGTGCCAGCAGTTACTCCGGCAGAAAGAACTATGGCTACACCTTC	CASSYSGRKNYGYTF
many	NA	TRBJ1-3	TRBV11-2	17	TGTGCCAGCAGCTTAGCCGTGGTGGGAAGCTCTGGAAACACCATATATTTT	CASSLAVVGSSGNTIYF
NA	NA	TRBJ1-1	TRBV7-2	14	TGTGCCAGCAGCTTAGTGGCAGTGAACACTGAAGCTTTCTTT	CASSLVAVNTEAFF
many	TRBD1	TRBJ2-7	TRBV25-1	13	TGTGCCATTAACTTTCAGGGGGCGGGCGAGCAGTACTTC	CAINFQGAGEQYF
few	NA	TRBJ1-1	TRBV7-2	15	TGTGCCAGCAGCTTAAGGTCGGCAGCGAACACTGAAGCTTTCTTT	CASSLRSAANTEAFF